Listed below are T cell receptor beta chains from one sample, sequenced in a study of response to subunit inactivated influenza vaccine. From the RT-PCR reads, TCRdb called clonotypes with MiXCR, one entry per CDR3 protein. The sample lists about 170,000 distinct CDR3 sequences; 12% were seen once. This sample was also put to use in a study of T cells expressing NK-cell markers.

Source: CD8+ T cells sorted from PBMCs, taken 11 to 12 days after vaccination. These receptors all stem from a man aged 50-60 years who received an inactivated influenza vaccine. The CDR3 runs from the conserved cysteine through the conserved F or W. A D gene is named only where the DNA matches it firmly. The size of a clone is reported for some rows only, either as once, few or many, or as a class for expanded clones.

D: .; J: TRBJ2-7; V: TRBV5-1; size: .; DNA: TGCGCCAGCAGCTTGGACGGGGCAGGCTACGAGCAGTACTTC; CDR3: CASSLDGAGYEQYF
D: TRBD2; J: TRBJ2-3; V: TRBV28; size: few; DNA: TGTGCCAGCAGTTTCCGCTTAGCGGGGGCCACGGTAGATACGCAGTATTTT; CDR3: CASSFRLAGATVDTQYF
D: .; J: TRBJ2-7; V: TRBV6-5; size: .; DNA: TGTGCCAGCATGAGTTACACCTACGAGCAGTACTTC; CDR3: CASMSYTYEQYF
D: .; J: TRBJ2-7; V: TRBV5-5; size: .; DNA: TGTGCCAGCTTTCCCCTAGGGGGGTCCTACGAGCAGTACTTC; CDR3: CASFPLGGSYEQYF
D: TRBD1; J: TRBJ1-5; V: TRBV6-2/TRBV6-3; size: .; DNA: TGTGCCAGCAGCCGACAGGGTTGGAGCAATCAGCCCCAGCATTTT; CDR3: CASSRQGWSNQPQHF
D: .; J: TRBJ2-5; V: TRBV18; size: few; DNA: TGTGCCAGCTCACCACCTGGGACTGAGCGGGCCGTCGAGACCCAGTACTTC; CDR3: CASSPPGTERAVETQYF
D: .; J: TRBJ2-6; V: TRBV4-3; size: few; DNA: TGCGCCAGCAGCCAAGAAGAAAGGGCAAGTGGGGCCAACGTCCTGACTTTC; CDR3: CASSQEERASGANVLTF
D: TRBD2; J: TRBJ2-1; V: TRBV6-5; size: few; DNA: TGTGCCAGCAGTTACTCCCGGACGGGGGGAGATTATGAGCAGTTCTTC; CDR3: CASSYSRTGGDYEQFF
D: .; J: TRBJ2-2; V: TRBV12-3/TRBV12-4; size: many; DNA: TGTGCCAGCGCCGCCTCTCCCTCTGACACCGGGGAGCTGTTTTTT; CDR3: CASAASPSDTGELFF
D: TRBD2; J: TRBJ2-2; V: TRBV28; size: .; DNA: TGTGCCAGCACCGCACTGGCGGTAGCGGGTATCACCGGGGAGCTGTTTTTT; CDR3: CASTALAVAGITGELFF
D: .; J: TRBJ2-5; V: TRBV7-9; size: many; DNA: TGTGCCAACACCCGGCAAGAGACCCAGTACTTC; CDR3: CANTRQETQYF
D: .; J: TRBJ2-7; V: TRBV24-1; size: .; DNA: TGTGCCACCAGTGATTTAGGGGGCGAGCAGTACTTC; CDR3: CATSDLGGEQYF
D: TRBD2; J: TRBJ2-1; V: TRBV20-1; size: .; DNA: TGCAGTGCTGAATTTGCGGGAGGGGGTGGCAATGAGCAGTTCTTC; CDR3: CSAEFAGGGGNEQFF
D: .; J: TRBJ2-1; V: TRBV6-2/TRBV6-3; size: many; DNA: TGTGCCAGCAGTCTTAGCGTCGAGCAGTTCTTC; CDR3: CASSLSVEQFF
D: TRBD2; J: TRBJ2-1; V: TRBV12-3/TRBV12-4; size: .; DNA: TGTGCCAGCAGAGGGAGCGGGGGGGCCTATGAGCAGCTCTTC; CDR3: CASRGSGGAYEQLF
D: .; J: TRBJ2-7; V: TRBV12-3/TRBV12-4; size: .; DNA: TGTGCCAGCAGCTACACCCGAGTCGAGCAGTACTTC; CDR3: CASSYTRVEQYF
D: .; J: TRBJ1-6; V: TRBV28; size: .; DNA: TGTGCCAGCGCCGAGTTCTATAATTCACCCCTCCACTTT; CDR3: CASAEFYNSPLHF
D: .; J: TRBJ2-1; V: TRBV4-1; size: few; DNA: TGCGCCAGCAGCCAACTAGGGTCTCTCGCCAATGAGCAGTTCTTC; CDR3: CASSQLGSLANEQFF
D: .; J: TRBJ2-3; V: TRBV12-3/TRBV12-4; size: few; DNA: TGTGCCAGCCGGTTCAAGGGGCCTAGCACAGATACGCAGTATTTT; CDR3: CASRFKGPSTDTQYF
D: TRBD1; J: TRBJ2-7; V: TRBV10-3; size: many; DNA: TGTGCCATCAGGACAGACAGGGACGAGCAGTACTTC; CDR3: CAIRTDRDEQYF
D: TRBD2; J: TRBJ2-1; V: TRBV4-2; size: few; DNA: TGTGCCAGCAGCCAAGAGGCTAGCGGGGCTTTAGGGGAGCAGTTCTTC; CDR3: CASSQEASGALGEQFF
D: TRBD1; J: TRBJ2-7; V: TRBV6-5; size: many; DNA: TGTGCCAGCAGTTACTCGTATGGGACAGGGGGGGACGAGCAGTACTTC; CDR3: CASSYSYGTGGDEQYF
D: .; J: TRBJ2-7; V: TRBV3-1; size: .; DNA: TGTGCCAGCAGCCAACCTAGTTCCTACGAGCAGTACTTC; CDR3: CASSQPSSYEQYF
D: .; J: TRBJ2-2; V: TRBV12-3/TRBV12-4; size: many; DNA: TGTGCCAGCAGTTTATTACCTAGAGGGACCGGGGAGCTGTTTTTT; CDR3: CASSLLPRGTGELFF
D: TRBD2; J: TRBJ2-1; V: TRBV29-1; size: .; DNA: TGCAGCACCCCCGGGACTAGCAACTACAATGAGCAGTTCTTC; CDR3: CSTPGTSNYNEQFF
D: TRBD2; J: TRBJ2-1; V: TRBV3-1; size: few; DNA: TGTGCCAGCAGCCAAGGACTAGCCACTGAGCAGTTCTTC; CDR3: CASSQGLATEQFF
D: .; J: TRBJ2-1; V: TRBV6-2/TRBV6-3; size: few; DNA: TGTGCCAGCAGTTACTTACCCGCTGATTACTCCTACAATGAGCAGTTCTTC; CDR3: CASSYLPADYSYNEQFF
D: .; J: TRBJ2-2; V: TRBV24-1; size: many; DNA: TGTGCCACCAGTGATTTGCTTGGGAACACCGGGGAGCTGTTTTTT; CDR3: CATSDLLGNTGELFF
D: TRBD1; J: TRBJ2-4; V: TRBV13; size: few; DNA: TGTGCCAGCAGCTTAAGGGGACAGCTAGGAAACATTCAGTACTTC; CDR3: CASSLRGQLGNIQYF
D: .; J: TRBJ2-3; V: TRBV7-9; size: .; DNA: TGTGCCAGCAGCTTTGCAGTCGGGTTGTCAGATACGCAGTATTTT; CDR3: CASSFAVGLSDTQYF
D: .; J: TRBJ2-7; V: TRBV28; size: .; DNA: TGTGCCAGCAGTTTAAAGGCCAGTGTAAGCTCCTACGAGCAGTACTTC; CDR3: CASSLKASVSSYEQYF
D: TRBD1; J: TRBJ2-5; V: TRBV2; size: few; DNA: TGTGCCAGCAGTGAAGCGCAGGGGGTCGGAGAGACCCAGTACTTC; CDR3: CASSEAQGVGETQYF
D: TRBD2; J: TRBJ2-1; V: TRBV7-9; size: few; DNA: TGTGCCAGCAGCTTACTTAGCGGGGGGGTTGAGCAGTTCTTC; CDR3: CASSLLSGGVEQFF
D: TRBD2; J: TRBJ2-7; V: TRBV20-1; size: few; DNA: TGCAGTGCTAGAGATCTTACGGGGACTAGCGGGATTTACGAGCAGTACTTC; CDR3: CSARDLTGTSGIYEQYF
D: .; J: TRBJ2-5; V: TRBV6-1; size: .; DNA: TGTGCCAGCAGTACCCCGGCAGGGGTCGAGACCCAGTACTTC; CDR3: CASSTPAGVETQYF
D: TRBD2; J: TRBJ2-1; V: TRBV6-5; size: .; DNA: TGTGCCAGCAGTTATGCGGGAGGGCCGGGCAATGAGCAGTTCTTC; CDR3: CASSYAGGPGNEQFF
D: TRBD1; J: TRBJ2-3; V: TRBV12-3/TRBV12-4; size: many; DNA: TGTGCCAGCAGCCCCGGGACAGGGCCCACAGATACGCAGTATTTT; CDR3: CASSPGTGPTDTQYF
D: .; J: TRBJ2-5; V: TRBV12-3/TRBV12-4; size: few; DNA: TGTGCCAGCAGTTTTAGGGTGGCCGTTAAAGAGACCCAGTACTTC; CDR3: CASSFRVAVKETQYF
D: TRBD1; J: TRBJ2-7; V: TRBV2; size: few; DNA: TGTGCCAGCGGGGACAGGGGAAACTACGAGCAGTACTTC; CDR3: CASGDRGNYEQYF
D: .; J: TRBJ2-5; V: TRBV6-5; size: .; DNA: TGTGCCAGCAGTTACTCAACCCGGGGGCTCCGGGGAGAGACCCAGTACTTC; CDR3: CASSYSTRGLRGETQYF
D: .; J: TRBJ1-1; V: TRBV6-1; size: .; DNA: TGTGCCAGCAGTGTGGCGATGAGGGGTTTAGGAACTGAAGCTTTCTTT; CDR3: CASSVAMRGLGTEAFF
D: .; J: TRBJ2-1; V: TRBV15; size: many; DNA: TGTGCCACCAGCAGAGCCCGGGACCACAACAATGAGCAGTTCTTC; CDR3: CATSRARDHNNEQFF
D: .; J: TRBJ1-5; V: TRBV12-3/TRBV12-4; size: once; DNA: TGTGCCAGCAGTTTAGACCAGGAAAGCAATCAGCCCCAGCATTTT; CDR3: CASSLDQESNQPQHF